These T cell receptor beta chains were read from a single sample in a study of vaccination effects on CD4 cells after COVID-19. These TCRs' antigens remain unknown. Produced via immunoSEQ multiplex PCR; TCRdb's table is partial and in-frame only. In the table there are over 50,000 clones, 55% to 85% of which are singletons. The sequencing here drew on CD4+ T cells from PBMCs cultured with HCoV-229E spike peptides, taken after COVID-19 vaccination. These receptors were collected from a human donor who received a COVID-19 vaccine. Each CDR3 is given with its conserved first and last residue.

v_call: TRBV5-4; j_call: TRBJ2-2; cdr3_aa: CASSVHTGELFF
v_call: TRBV5-1; j_call: TRBJ1-1; cdr3_aa: CASSSPGQNTEAFF
v_call: TRBV7-8; j_call: TRBJ1-2; cdr3_aa: CASSVAGTGGYGYTF
v_call: TRBV24-1; j_call: TRBJ2-5; cdr3_aa: CATSDGVLQETQYF
v_call: TRBV5-8; j_call: TRBJ1-3; cdr3_aa: CASSSDRGRNTIYF
v_call: TRBV3-1/TRBV3-2; j_call: TRBJ2-4; cdr3_aa: CASSFGQKNIQYF
v_call: TRBV5-6; j_call: TRBJ2-3; cdr3_aa: CASVKDQRDTQYF
v_call: TRBV6-1; j_call: TRBJ2-2; cdr3_aa: CASSARKPPNTGELFF
v_call: TRBV5-8; j_call: TRBJ1-6; cdr3_aa: CASSLGGSSYNSPLHF
v_call: TRBV7-3; j_call: TRBJ2-3; cdr3_aa: CASSSGQGRTDTQYF
v_call: TRBV7-2; j_call: TRBJ2-1; cdr3_aa: CASSFGPASSYNEQFF
v_call: TRBV6-6; j_call: TRBJ2-4; cdr3_aa: CASSPGGTGGTKNIQYF
v_call: TRBV7-2; j_call: TRBJ2-1; cdr3_aa: CASSLGYGRFYNEQFF
v_call: TRBV7-3; j_call: TRBJ2-1; cdr3_aa: CASSFSGNEQFF
v_call: TRBV29-1; j_call: TRBJ1-2; cdr3_aa: CSVDTGGYGYTF
v_call: TRBV19; j_call: TRBJ1-5; cdr3_aa: CASSIPQFIQPQHF
v_call: TRBV7-2; j_call: TRBJ2-5; cdr3_aa: CASSLAGGHQETQYF
v_call: TRBV5-1; j_call: TRBJ2-1; cdr3_aa: CASSTPREYSYNEQFF
v_call: TRBV7-8; j_call: TRBJ1-1; cdr3_aa: CASSYSRVPGIVEAFF
v_call: TRBV6-1; j_call: TRBJ1-4; cdr3_aa: CASSQGQGELNQKLFF
v_call: TRBV5-5; j_call: TRBJ1-1; cdr3_aa: CASSADRDEAFF
v_call: TRBV5-1; j_call: TRBJ2-1; cdr3_aa: CASSPTSGGNNEQFF
v_call: TRBV5-1; j_call: TRBJ2-3; cdr3_aa: CASSDTRSMDTQYF
v_call: TRBV24-1; j_call: TRBJ2-5; cdr3_aa: CATSDTGPPGLETQYF
v_call: TRBV5-5; j_call: TRBJ2-1; cdr3_aa: CASSLGTSVSNEQFF
v_call: TRBV5-1; j_call: TRBJ2-5; cdr3_aa: CASTLKGGGETQYF
v_call: TRBV6-5; j_call: TRBJ1-2; cdr3_aa: CASSYQTGGGYGYTF
v_call: TRBV18; j_call: TRBJ1-1; cdr3_aa: CASSSSNTEAFF
v_call: TRBV6-2/TRBV6-3; j_call: TRBJ2-5; cdr3_aa: CASSYLGLQETQYF
v_call: TRBV11-3; j_call: TRBJ2-3; cdr3_aa: CASSLGLRTETDTQYF
v_call: TRBV7-2; j_call: TRBJ1-2; cdr3_aa: CASSLQVGGDYGYTF
v_call: TRBV19; j_call: TRBJ2-5; cdr3_aa: CASSTDRGHGETQYF
v_call: TRBV6-5; j_call: TRBJ2-5; cdr3_aa: CASSYGPLARETQYF
v_call: TRBV24-1; j_call: TRBJ1-3; cdr3_aa: CATSGTGPGNTIYF
v_call: TRBV6-5; j_call: TRBJ1-2; cdr3_aa: CASSGPGPYGYTF
v_call: TRBV5-5; j_call: TRBJ2-2; cdr3_aa: CASSPQGSTGELFF
v_call: TRBV5-1; j_call: TRBJ1-1; cdr3_aa: CASSLQTGGNTEAFF
v_call: TRBV12-3/TRBV12-4; j_call: TRBJ1-6; cdr3_aa: CAITDRTASPLHF
v_call: TRBV12-3/TRBV12-4; j_call: TRBJ2-5; cdr3_aa: CASSDRAAETQYF
v_call: TRBV7-9; j_call: TRBJ2-1; cdr3_aa: CASSSQARLPANEQFF
v_call: TRBV30; j_call: TRBJ1-2; cdr3_aa: CAWSAGTTYGYTF
v_call: TRBV25-1; j_call: TRBJ1-1; cdr3_aa: CASSARQRAEAFF
v_call: TRBV6-1; j_call: TRBJ2-1; cdr3_aa: CASSEAPGTRGNEQFF
v_call: TRBV19; j_call: TRBJ2-3; cdr3_aa: CASSIDRSSDTQYF
v_call: TRBV7-3; j_call: TRBJ2-5; cdr3_aa: CASSFSADETQYF
v_call: TRBV5-1; j_call: TRBJ2-1; cdr3_aa: CASSLVGQGGNEQFF
v_call: TRBV5-1; j_call: TRBJ1-3; cdr3_aa: CASSPGTAGNTIYF
v_call: TRBV18; j_call: TRBJ1-4; cdr3_aa: CASSRRTTGTNEKLFF
v_call: TRBV9; j_call: TRBJ2-2; cdr3_aa: CASSVGLVSHTGELFF
v_call: TRBV24-1; j_call: TRBJ2-2; cdr3_aa: CATSDLRGTGELFF
v_call: TRBV18; j_call: TRBJ1-1; cdr3_aa: CASSPQGANTEAFF
v_call: TRBV9; j_call: TRBJ1-6; cdr3_aa: CASSVNYNSPLHF
v_call: TRBV6-5; j_call: TRBJ1-4; cdr3_aa: CASSPRGLANEKLFF
v_call: TRBV6-1; j_call: TRBJ1-1; cdr3_aa: CASSEMAGRSGTEAFF